This T cell receptor (beta chain) was captured by sequencing in a study of technical replicates of blood from a few donors. Sequencing was performed with immunoSEQ multiplex PCR; in TCRdb, only in-frame clones are kept and a portion is missing. The profile shows some 80,000 clones, roughly 95% of them singletons. CDR1 MNHEY and CDR2 SVGAGI come from the germline V gene. Between the trimmed V and J ends, which lost 7 bases and 4 bases, there was a span of 11 bases. This CDR3 has 13 residues. Input material: T cells isolated from PBMCs. This sequence originates from a human donor in good health. The V call is TRBV6-5, the J call TRBJ1-3; D possibly corresponds to TRBD1 (6 bases). The CDR3 DNA follows: TGTGCCAGCATCCAGGGGCAAGGAAACACCATATATTTT. Residues: CASIQGQGNTIYF.